A selection of T cell receptor beta chains follows, all from one sample in a study of blood T cell repertoires in COVID-19. Method: immunoSEQ multiplex PCR; TCRdb's copy keeps in-frame clones and lacks some. The table records 150,000 to 200,000 clones, roughly 94% of them present only once. The sequenced sample consisted of peripheral blood. Receptors were obtained from a man in his thirties or forties with COVID-19, enrolled during active disease. Both conserved end residues are part of each CDR3. D genes are given only for firm matches. A row's size may be missing; if present it is once, few, many or a size class.

>TRBV19|-|-|TRBJ2-7
TGTGCCAGTAGTATCAACAGGGCAGAGGAGCAGTACTTC
CASSINRAEEQYF
>TRBV20-1|-|-|TRBJ1-2
TGCAGTGCTAGTCCCGGCGGGGAGATCTATGGCTACACCTTC
CSASPGGEIYGYTF
>TRBV19|-|-|TRBJ1-1
TGTGCCAGTAGTACGGGGGACGGGCGGAACACTGAAGCTTTCTTT
CASSTGDGRNTEAFF
>TRBV14|-|-|TRBJ2-6
TGTGCCAGCAGCTATGACAGATACTCTGGGGCCAACGTCCTGACTTTC
CASSYDRYSGANVLTF
>TRBV3-1/TRBV3-2|-|-|TRBJ2-5
TGTGCCAGCAGCCCAGACCTGACTACGGAGACCCAGTACTTC
CASSPDLTTETQYF
>TRBV5-1|-|TRBD1|TRBJ2-2
TGCGCCAGCAGCCCGGACAGGGCCGGGGAGCTGTTTTTT
CASSPDRAGELFF
>TRBV5-1|-|TRBD2|TRBJ2-5
TGCGCCAGCAGCCCGCAAATGGGGGGGAGCACCCGGGGAGAGACCCAGTACTTC
CASSPQMGGSTRGETQYF
>TRBV23-1|-|TRBD1|TRBJ2-7
TGCGCCAGCAGTCACGGGACAGGGGTTTCCATCCCCTACGAGCAGTACTTC
CASSHGTGVSIPYEQYF
>TRBV7-9|-|TRBD2|TRBJ2-5
TGTGCCAGCAGCTTAGCGCCCGGGGGGTCCCAAGAGACCCAGTACTTC
CASSLAPGGSQETQYF
>TRBV3-1/TRBV3-2|-|TRBD1|TRBJ2-5
TGTGCCAGCAGCCCCCGGACAGGGAGAACCGAAGAGACCCAGTACTTC
CASSPRTGRTEETQYF
>TRBV11-3|-|TRBD1|TRBJ1-4
TGTGCCAGCAGCTTCCGACAGGGGGTACAGACTAATGAAAAACTGTTTTTT
CASSFRQGVQTNEKLFF
>TRBV6-2/TRBV6-3|-|-|TRBJ1-5
TGTGCCAGCAGCCCTTCCTTTGGAGGGTCTCGGTATCAGCCCCAGCATTTT
CASSPSFGGSRYQPQHF
>TRBV7-9|-|TRBD2|TRBJ2-2
TGTGCCAGCAGCTACGGACTAGCGGGGGTGGCCGGGGAGCTGTTTTTT
CASSYGLAGVAGELFF
>TRBV7-6|-|-|TRBJ1-1
TGTGCCAGCAGCTTAGTTGAGGCAGGAGGCACTGAAGCTTTCTTT
CASSLVEAGGTEAFF
>TRBV7-6|-|-|TRBJ2-3
TGTGCCAGCAGCTTAGAGGCAAGTGTAGCCACAGATACGCAGTATTTT
CASSLEASVATDTQYF
>TRBV19|-|-|TRBJ1-6
TGTGCCAGTCACGGGTCAGGGGTGGCAAATTCACCCCTCCACTTT
CASHGSGVANSPLHF
>TRBV3-1/TRBV3-2|-|-|TRBJ1-5
TGTGCCAGCAGCGGGGGGGGCGCGAAAAGTCAGCCCCAGCATTTT
CASSGGGAKSQPQHF
>TRBV3-1/TRBV3-2|once|-|TRBJ1-1
TGTGCCAGCAGCCAAGGTTACGGCGGGTGGGGAAGGAACACTGAAGCTTTCTTT
CASSQGYGGWGRNTEAFF
>TRBV5-4|-|-|TRBJ1-3
TGTGCCAGCAGCTTGGATCCCCCTCAGACTGGAAACACCATATATTTT
CASSLDPPQTGNTIYF
>TRBV3-1/TRBV3-2|-|-|TRBJ1-2
TGTGCCAGCAGCTCTGGACAGTCCCCTAGGTATGGCTACACCTTC
CASSSGQSPRYGYTF
>TRBV3-1/TRBV3-2|-|TRBD1|TRBJ1-2
TGTGCCAGCAGCCGATCGGGACAGGGGCCGAAAACTGTCGGCTACACCTTC
CASSRSGQGPKTVGYTF
>TRBV27|-|TRBD1|TRBJ1-2
TGTGCCAGCAGTTCCGGACAGGGAAGGCGCGACTATGGCTACACCTTC
CASSSGQGRRDYGYTF
>TRBV7-3|-|TRBD1|TRBJ1-1
TGTGCCAGCAGCTTAACAGGGGGCGCGGGAACTGAAGCTTTCTTT
CASSLTGGAGTEAFF
>TRBV6-5|-|-|TRBJ1-2
TGTGCCAGCAGTTACTCGCGGGGAACCTACTATGGCTACACCTTC
CASSYSRGTYYGYTF
>TRBV12-5|-|TRBD1|TRBJ1-5
TGTGCTAGTGGTTATCCGGACAGGGTCGGTGGCAATCAGCCCCAGCATTTT
CASGYPDRVGGNQPQHF
>TRBV6-5|-|TRBD2|TRBJ2-1
TGTGCCAGCAGCCTTCTAGCGGGCGGTGACAATGAGCAGTTCTTC
CASSLLAGGDNEQFF
>TRBV30|few|TRBD1|TRBJ1-6
TGTGCCTGGAGTGTACGGGACAGGTTAATTAGCTCCTATAATTCACCCCTCCACTTT
CAWSVRDRLISSYNSPLHF
>TRBV6-5|-|-|TRBJ1-1
TGTGCCAGCAGTTACTCTTTGGGACTTGAAGCTTTCTTT
CASSYSLGLEAFF
>TRBV6-5|few|-|TRBJ2-7
TGTGCCAGCAAACTCTCGCACCGCTCCTACGAGCAGTACTTC
CASKLSHRSYEQYF
>TRBV6-6|-|TRBD2|TRBJ2-7
TGTGCCAGCAGTTACCGGGGGACTAGCGTCGACGAGCAGTACTTC
CASSYRGTSVDEQYF
>TRBV19|once|-|TRBJ2-1
TGTGCCAGTAGTTACAAGTACAATGAGCAGTTCTTC
CASSYKYNEQFF
>TRBV19|-|-|TRBJ1-1
TGTGCCAGTAGTATTACGGTGAACACTGAAGCTTTCTTT
CASSITVNTEAFF
>TRBV27|-|-|TRBJ1-4
TGTGCCAGCAGTTTTTCTGGGCCTAATGAAAAACTGTTTTTT
CASSFSGPNEKLFF
>TRBV5-1|-|TRBD2|TRBJ2-2
TGCGCCAGCAGCCCCCGGGAGGGGACCGGGGAGCTGTTTTTT
CASSPREGTGELFF
>TRBV5-4|once|-|TRBJ2-7
TGTGCCAGCAGCTTGGGGGGGGACCCCTCCTACGAGCAGTACTTC
CASSLGGDPSYEQYF
>TRBV6-1|-|TRBD1|TRBJ1-5
TGTGCCAGCAGTGAAGGGGCAGGGGGCGGGCAGCCCCAGCATTTT
CASSEGAGGGQPQHF
>TRBV7-9|-|TRBD1|TRBJ1-2
TGTGCCAGCAGCTCCATTCCCGGGACAGACTATGGCTACACCTTC
CASSSIPGTDYGYTF
>TRBV30|-|TRBD1|TRBJ1-1
TGTGCCTGGAGTCCTTTTATGACAGGGCGAAGGACTGAAGCTTTCTTT
CAWSPFMTGRRTEAFF
>TRBV11-2|few|TRBD2|TRBJ2-2
TGTGCCAGCAGCGGGGCTAGCGGGGGGGCGAACACCGGGGAGCTGTTTTTT
CASSGASGGANTGELFF
>TRBV2|once|-|TRBJ2-1
TGTGCCAGCAGCCAGGGCCTTTACAATGAGCAGTTCTTC
CASSQGLYNEQFF
>TRBV11-2|-|TRBD2|TRBJ2-1
TGTGCCAGCAGTCTACCCGGGGGGAATGAGCAGTTCTTC
CASSLPGGNEQFF
>TRBV11-1|-|TRBD2|TRBJ2-3
TGTGCCAGCACTAAAGCGGGGACAGATACGCAGTATTTT
CASTKAGTDTQYF
>TRBV5-1|once|-|TRBJ2-6
TGCGCCAGCAGCTTTGGCGTCAGGCCGAGCTCTGGGGCCAACGTCCTGACTTTC
CASSFGVRPSSGANVLTF
>TRBV5-1|-|-|TRBJ1-3
TGCGCCAGCAGCCCTGGCAGGGGAGCCTCTGGAAACACCATATATTTT
CASSPGRGASGNTIYF
>TRBV6-6|once|TRBD1|TRBJ2-2
TGTGCCAGCAATGCAGGGGGCGTCACCGGGGAGCTGTTTTTT
CASNAGGVTGELFF
>TRBV19|-|TRBD1|TRBJ1-6
TGTGCCAGTAGTCCATCAGGACAGGGGGCGAAGTCACCCCTCCACTTT
CASSPSGQGAKSPLHF
>TRBV15|-|TRBD1|TRBJ1-4
TGTGCCACCAGCAGAGATCGAACAGGGGTGAGAGAACTGTTTTTT
CATSRDRTGVRELFF
>TRBV9|once|TRBD1|TRBJ2-3
TGTGCCAGCAGCGTAAATGGACAGGCAGCAGATACGCAGTATTTT
CASSVNGQAADTQYF
>TRBV21-1|-|-|TRBJ2-7
TGTGCCAGCAGCAAACCCCCTGGGACAGGAATAACCTACGAGCAGTACTTC
CASSKPPGTGITYEQYF
>TRBV5-4|few|TRBD1|TRBJ2-7
TGTGCCAGCAGTCTTTTTATACAGGGGACCTACGAGCAGTACTTC
CASSLFIQGTYEQYF
>TRBV18|-|TRBD1|TRBJ1-6
TGTGCCAGCTCTTGGGACAGGGTCGGAGGGAATTCACCCCTCCACTTT
CASSWDRVGGNSPLHF
>TRBV19|-|TRBD1|TRBJ1-3
TGTGCCAGTTCTCGGACAGGGACTCTCTCTGGAAACACCATATATTTT
CASSRTGTLSGNTIYF
>TRBV5-6|-|-|TRBJ2-3
TGTGCCAGCAGCTTGCGGGATACGCAGTATTTT
CASSLRDTQYF
>TRBV29-1|-|-|TRBJ1-1
TGCAGCACGAAACAGGAGATGAACACTGAAGCTTTCTTT
CSTKQEMNTEAFF
>TRBV9|-|TRBD1|TRBJ1-4
TGTGCCAGCAGCGACGGGACAGCCAATGAAAAACTGTTTTTT
CASSDGTANEKLFF
>TRBV7-3|-|TRBD1|TRBJ1-1
TGTGCCAGCAGCTTAGACAGAGGACAGGGGAGGACTGAAGCTTTCTTT
CASSLDRGQGRTEAFF
>TRBV6-5|-|-|TRBJ2-3
TGTGCCACTACCCAGGCGGATACGCAGTATTTT
CATTQADTQYF
>TRBV6-1|-|TRBD1|TRBJ1-2
TGTGCCAGCAGTGAGCCGGGACAGGGGGCAGGAGGCTACACCTTC
CASSEPGQGAGGYTF
>TRBV15|-|-|TRBJ2-7
TGTGCCACCAGCAGAGATGGGCCAGACTACGAGCAGTACTTC
CATSRDGPDYEQYF
>TRBV4-2|-|-|TRBJ1-5
TGTGCCAGCAGCCAAGAATCAAGGCAGGGCAATCAGCCCCAGCATTTT
CASSQESRQGNQPQHF